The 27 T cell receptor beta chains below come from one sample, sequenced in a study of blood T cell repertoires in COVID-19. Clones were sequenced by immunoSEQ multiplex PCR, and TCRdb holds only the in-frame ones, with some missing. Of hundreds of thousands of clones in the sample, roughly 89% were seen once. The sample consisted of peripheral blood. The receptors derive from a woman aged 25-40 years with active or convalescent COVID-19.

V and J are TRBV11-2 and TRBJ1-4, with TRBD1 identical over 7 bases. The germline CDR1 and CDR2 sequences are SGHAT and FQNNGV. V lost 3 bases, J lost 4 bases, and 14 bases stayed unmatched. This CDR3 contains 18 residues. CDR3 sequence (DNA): TGTGCCAGCAGCTTTTTGGGAGGACAGGACCCCGGTAATGAAAAACTGTTTTTT. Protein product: CASSFLGGQDPGNEKLFF.

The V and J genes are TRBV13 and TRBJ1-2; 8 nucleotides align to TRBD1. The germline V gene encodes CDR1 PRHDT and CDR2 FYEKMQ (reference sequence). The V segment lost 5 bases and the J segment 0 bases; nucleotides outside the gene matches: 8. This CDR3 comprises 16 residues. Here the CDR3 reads CASSTGQGGTNYGYTF. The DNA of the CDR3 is TGTGCCAGCAGCACAGGACAGGGAGGCACTAACTATGGCTACACCTTC. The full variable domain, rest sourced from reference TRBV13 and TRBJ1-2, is AAGVIQSPRHLIKEKRETATLKCYPIPRHDTVYWYQQGPGQDPQFLISFYEKMQSDKGSIPDRFSAQQFSDYHSELNMSSLELGDSALYFCASSTGQGGTNYGYTFGSGTRLTVV.

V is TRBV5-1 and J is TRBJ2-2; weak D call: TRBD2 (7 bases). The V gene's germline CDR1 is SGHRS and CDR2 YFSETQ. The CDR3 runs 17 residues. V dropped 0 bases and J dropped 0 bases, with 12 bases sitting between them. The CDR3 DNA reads TGCGCCAGCAGCTTGGCGGGGGGCGTTGCGAACACCGGGGAGCTGTTTTTT. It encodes CASSLAGGVANTGELFF.

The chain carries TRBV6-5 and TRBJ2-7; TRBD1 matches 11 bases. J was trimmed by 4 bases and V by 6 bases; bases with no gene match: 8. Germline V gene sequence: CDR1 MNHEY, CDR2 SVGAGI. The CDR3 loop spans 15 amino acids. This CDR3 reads CASSEGDRGYYEQYF. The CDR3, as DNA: TGTGCCAGCAGCGAGGGGGACAGGGGGTATTACGAGCAGTACTTC.

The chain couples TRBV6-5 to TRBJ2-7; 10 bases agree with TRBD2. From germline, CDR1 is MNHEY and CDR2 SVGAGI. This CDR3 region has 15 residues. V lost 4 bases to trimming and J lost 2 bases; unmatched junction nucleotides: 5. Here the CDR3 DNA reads TGTGCCAGCAGTTCGACTAGCGGGTTAGCCTACGAGCAGTACTTC. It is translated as CASSSTSGLAYEQYF.

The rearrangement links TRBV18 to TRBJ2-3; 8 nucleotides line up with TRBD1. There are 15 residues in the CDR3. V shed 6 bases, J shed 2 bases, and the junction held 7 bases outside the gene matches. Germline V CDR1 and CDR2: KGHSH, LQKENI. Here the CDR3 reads CASSYDRGFTDTQYF. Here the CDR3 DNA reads TGTGCCAGCTCGTATGACAGGGGCTTCACAGATACGCAGTATTTT.

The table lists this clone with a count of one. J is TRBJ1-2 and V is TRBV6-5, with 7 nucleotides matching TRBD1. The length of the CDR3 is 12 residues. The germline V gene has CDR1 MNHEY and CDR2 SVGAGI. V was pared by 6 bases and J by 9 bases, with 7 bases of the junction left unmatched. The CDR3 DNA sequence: TGTGCCAGCAGCCCCGACAGGGAGAGCTACACCTTC. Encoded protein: CASSPDRESYTF.

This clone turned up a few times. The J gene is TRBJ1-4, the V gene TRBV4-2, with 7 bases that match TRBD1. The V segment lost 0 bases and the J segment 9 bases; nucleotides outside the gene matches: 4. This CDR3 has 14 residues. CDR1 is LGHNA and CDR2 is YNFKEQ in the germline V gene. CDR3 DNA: TGTGCCAGCAGCCAAGAATTAGGGGGCCAAAAACTGTTTTTT. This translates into CASSQELGGQKLFF.

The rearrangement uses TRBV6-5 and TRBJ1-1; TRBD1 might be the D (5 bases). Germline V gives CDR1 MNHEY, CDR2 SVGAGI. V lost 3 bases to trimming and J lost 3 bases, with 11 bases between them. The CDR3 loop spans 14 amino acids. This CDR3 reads CASSYVTGDTEAFF. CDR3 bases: TGTGCCAGCAGTTATGTAACGGGGGACACTGAAGCTTTCTTT.

CDR3 DNA: TGTGCCAGCAGGGCTCAGGGGCCCACTGAAGCTTTCTTT. Amino acids: CASRAQGPTEAFF. This chain joins TRBV2 and TRBJ1-1; tentatively, D is TRBD1 (6 bases). CDR1 is SNHLY, CDR2 FYNNEI, per germline. This CDR3 comprises 13 residues. The ends were cut back, 6 bases at V and 4 bases at J, with 12 bases in the middle. Combining the CDR3 with reference TRBV2 and TRBJ1-1 gives the whole variable domain EPEVTQTPSHQVTQMGQEVILRCVPISNHLYFYWYRQILGQKVEFLVSFYNNEISEKSEIFDDQFSVERPDGSNFTLKIRSTKLEDSAMYFCASRAQGPTEAFFGQGTRLTVV.

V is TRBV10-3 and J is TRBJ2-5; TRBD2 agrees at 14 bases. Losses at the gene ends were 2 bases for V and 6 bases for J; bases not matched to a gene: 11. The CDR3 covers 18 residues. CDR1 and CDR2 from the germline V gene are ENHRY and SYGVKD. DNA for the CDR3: TGTGCCATCAGTGAGGGCCCGACTAGCGGGGGGGCCATGCAGACCCAGTACTTC. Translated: CAISEGPTSGGAMQTQYF.

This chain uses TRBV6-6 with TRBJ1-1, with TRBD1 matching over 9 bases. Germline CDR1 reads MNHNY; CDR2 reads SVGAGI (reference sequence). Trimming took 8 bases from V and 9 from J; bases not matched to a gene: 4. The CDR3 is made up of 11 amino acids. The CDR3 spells CASWTGVQAFF. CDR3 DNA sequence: TGTGCCAGCTGGACAGGGGTGCAAGCTTTCTTT.

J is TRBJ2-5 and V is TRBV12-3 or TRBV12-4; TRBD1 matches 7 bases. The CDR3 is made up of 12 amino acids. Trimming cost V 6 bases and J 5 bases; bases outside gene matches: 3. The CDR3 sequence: CASRGGLETQYF. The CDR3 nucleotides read TGTGCCAGCAGAGGGGGCCTGGAGACCCAGTACTTC.

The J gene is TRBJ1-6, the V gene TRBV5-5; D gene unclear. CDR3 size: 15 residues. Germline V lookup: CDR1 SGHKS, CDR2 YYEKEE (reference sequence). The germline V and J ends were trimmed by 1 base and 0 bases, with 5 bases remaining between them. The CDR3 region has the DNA TGTGCCAGCAGCTTGTCAGACTCCTATAATTCACCCCTCCACTTT. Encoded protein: CASSLSDSYNSPLHF.

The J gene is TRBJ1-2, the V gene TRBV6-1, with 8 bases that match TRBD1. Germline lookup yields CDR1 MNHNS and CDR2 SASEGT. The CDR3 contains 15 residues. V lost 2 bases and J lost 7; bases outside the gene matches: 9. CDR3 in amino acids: CASSELQGAGGGYTF. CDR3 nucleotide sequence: TGTGCCAGCAGTGAATTGCAGGGGGCGGGTGGTGGCTACACCTTC.

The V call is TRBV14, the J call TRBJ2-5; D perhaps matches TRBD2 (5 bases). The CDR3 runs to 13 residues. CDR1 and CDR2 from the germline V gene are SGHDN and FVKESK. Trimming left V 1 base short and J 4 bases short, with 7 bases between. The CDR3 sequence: CASSQVSGETQYF. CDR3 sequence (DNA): TGTGCCAGCAGCCAAGTAAGCGGAGAGACCCAGTACTTC.

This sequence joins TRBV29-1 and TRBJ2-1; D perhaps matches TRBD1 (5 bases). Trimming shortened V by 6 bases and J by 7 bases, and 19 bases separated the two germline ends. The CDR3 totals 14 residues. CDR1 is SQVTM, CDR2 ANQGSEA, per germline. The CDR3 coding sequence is TGCAGCGTCGACCCACAGGACCCTGGAAATGAGCAGTTCTTC. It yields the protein CSVDPQDPGNEQFF.

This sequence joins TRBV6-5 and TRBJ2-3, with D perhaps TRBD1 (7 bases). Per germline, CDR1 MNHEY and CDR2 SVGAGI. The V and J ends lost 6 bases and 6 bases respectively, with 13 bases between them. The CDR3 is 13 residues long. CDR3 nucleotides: TGTGCCAGCAGCTGGGACAGCGGGGATACGCAGTATTTT. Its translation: CASSWDSGDTQYF.

DNA of the CDR3: TGTGCCAGCAGAGGAGCAGACTATGGCTACACCTTC. Protein product: CASRGADYGYTF. The chain employs TRBV12-3 or TRBV12-4 and TRBJ1-2, with D unclear. V was cut by 6 bases and J by 3 bases, with 8 bases left in between. This CDR3 contains 12 residues.

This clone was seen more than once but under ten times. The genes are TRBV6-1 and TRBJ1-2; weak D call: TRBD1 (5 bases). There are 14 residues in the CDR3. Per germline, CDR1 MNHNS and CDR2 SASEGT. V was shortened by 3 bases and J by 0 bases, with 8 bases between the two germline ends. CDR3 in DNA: TGTGCCAGCAGTGACAGGGATACTAACTATGGCTACACCTTC. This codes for CASSDRDTNYGYTF.

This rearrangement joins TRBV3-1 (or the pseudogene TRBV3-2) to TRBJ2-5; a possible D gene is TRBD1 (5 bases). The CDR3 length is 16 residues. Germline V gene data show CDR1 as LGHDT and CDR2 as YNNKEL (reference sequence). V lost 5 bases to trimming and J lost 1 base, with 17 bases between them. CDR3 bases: TGTGCCAGCAGCTCCCCAACGACAGACCCCCAAGAGACCCAGTACTTC. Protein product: CASSSPTTDPQETQYF.

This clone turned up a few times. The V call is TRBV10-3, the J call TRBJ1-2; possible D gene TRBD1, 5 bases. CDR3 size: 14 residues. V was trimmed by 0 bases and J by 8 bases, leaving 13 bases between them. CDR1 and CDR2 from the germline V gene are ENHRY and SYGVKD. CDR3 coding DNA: TGTGCCATCAGTGAGTCGACAGCCCCCGGAGGCTACACCTTC. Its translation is CAISESTAPGGYTF.

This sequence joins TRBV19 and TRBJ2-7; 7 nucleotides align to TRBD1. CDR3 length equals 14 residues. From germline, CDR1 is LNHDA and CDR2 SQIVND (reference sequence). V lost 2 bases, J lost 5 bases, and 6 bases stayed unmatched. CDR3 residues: CASSIQGDTDEQYF. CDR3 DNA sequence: TGTGCCAGTAGTATACAGGGGGACACGGACGAGCAGTACTTC.

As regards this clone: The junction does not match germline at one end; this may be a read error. This CDR3 reads CASSIRSRLNDGYTF. The DNA for the CDR3 is TGTGCCAGTAGTATACGGAGCAGACTTAACGATGGCTACACCTTC. The J gene is TRBJ1-2, the V gene TRBV19; the D is unclear. The CDR3 runs 15 residues. CDR1 is LNHDA and CDR2 is SQIVND in the germline V gene (reference sequence).

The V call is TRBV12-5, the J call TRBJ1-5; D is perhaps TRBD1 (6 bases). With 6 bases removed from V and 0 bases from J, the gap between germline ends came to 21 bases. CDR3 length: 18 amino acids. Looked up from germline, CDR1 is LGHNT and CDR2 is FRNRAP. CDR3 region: CASGATGKWAGSNQPQHF. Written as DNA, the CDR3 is TGTGCTAGTGGGGCAACAGGGAAGTGGGCCGGTAGCAATCAGCCCCAGCATTTT. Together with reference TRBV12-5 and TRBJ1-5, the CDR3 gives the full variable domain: DARVTQTPRHKVTEMGQEVTMRCQPILGHNTVFWYRQTMMQGLELLAYFRNRAPLDDSGMPKDRFSAEMPDATLATLKIQPSEPRDSAVYFCASGATGKWAGSNQPQHFGDGTRLSIL.

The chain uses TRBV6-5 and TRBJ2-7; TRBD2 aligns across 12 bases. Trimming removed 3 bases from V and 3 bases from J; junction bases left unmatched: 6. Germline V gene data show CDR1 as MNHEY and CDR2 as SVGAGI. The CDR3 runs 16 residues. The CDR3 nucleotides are TGTGCCAGCAGTTATGCCTGGACTAGCGGGAACTACGAGCAGTACTTC. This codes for CASSYAWTSGNYEQYF.

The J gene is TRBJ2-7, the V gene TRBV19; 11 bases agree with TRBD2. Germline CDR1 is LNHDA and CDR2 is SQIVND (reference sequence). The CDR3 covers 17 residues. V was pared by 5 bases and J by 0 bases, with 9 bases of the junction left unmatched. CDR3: CASSPSLTSGTSYEQYF. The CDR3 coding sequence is TGTGCCAGTAGTCCGAGCCTGACTAGCGGGACCTCCTACGAGCAGTACTTC.